This T cell receptor beta chain came from a study of shared clonotypes between healthy human individuals (TCRdb year 2020). Broadly, across the study: Three men and two women, aged 18 to 49 years, made up the cohort. Per donor, three plates each were used for CD4 naive and CD4 memory, two for CD8 naive, and one for CD8 memory. To estimate repertoire size and how much clonotypes are shared between individuals, the study performed deep sequencing of blood TCR repertoires from 4 to 6 healthy adults. To increase sequencing depth and limit assay-specific biases, different laboratories used diverse techniques to prepare libraries and sequence TCR repertoires. Between about 0.85 and 9.5 billion PBMCs per donor were obtained by leukapheresis.

A note on this clone: It has no known antigen specificity. Within one base of it there is no much larger clone, and no base qualities were kept.

CD8 naive samples were obtained by positive selection for CCR7 among CD45RO-negative cells, yielding a CD45RA+CCR7+ population from which TemRA cells were excluded. The donors were healthy, HIV-negative adults with no recently reported acute infections or vaccinations. Only Caucasian adults living in Nashville, Tennessee, USA were represented among the donors. After blood collection by leukapheresis, PBMCs were isolated using Ficoll-Histopaque density gradient centrifugation and then cryopreserved in the vapor phase of liquid nitrogen. Analytical flow cytometry was used to check the purity and quantity of each magnetically sorted T cell population. Each sorted fraction had its genomic DNA isolated and then quantified by UV absorbance on a Nanodrop 2000c. There are 14 amino acids in the CDR3, from cysteine to phenylalanine inclusive. This entry keeps only the CDR3 DNA: 42 bases, framed from base 1. Trimming removed 0 bases from V and 3 bases from J, leaving 7 bases between the germline ends. Based on the germline V gene (reference sequence), the CDR1 and CDR2 sequences are SGHNT and YYREEE.

Using the deep immunoSEQ assay, TCR CDR3 regions were amplified from genomic DNA by multiplex PCR. Extracted genomic DNA from each cell subset was distributed evenly across all wells of several immunoSEQ 96-well plates, and each plate was treated as a replicate. Each replicate PCR for sorted subsets received about 210 ng genomic DNA, equal to tens of thousands of T cell genomes. Purified libraries were measured with a Qubit 3.0 fluorometer, size-checked on a Bioanalyzer 2100, and measured again with the KAPA Library Quantification kit. Each immunoSEQ 96-well plate was sequenced on its own single-read 150-cycle Illumina NextSeq 550 flow cell. In the paper's pipeline: Because the immunoSEQ output included only junctional sequences and no quality scores, the filtering could not be the same as the filtering used for full-length reads. Sequences were annotated with PyIR, a Python wrapper for IgBLAST v1.9, using IMGT germline references to assign V/J genes and CDR3. Reads with weak V/J assignments (E-value above 1e-6), missing CDR3, stop codons, out-of-frame junctions, or ambiguous translated residues were removed. V3J clonotypes were defined by identical inferred V gene, J gene, and CDR3 amino acid sequence. To compute the percentage overlap between repertoires, the number of shared unique clonotypes was divided by the size of the smaller repertoire. Richness of each repertoire was evaluated using RTK rarefaction, the Chao1 estimator, and Recon v2.1 estimates of unobserved clonotypes. Generation probabilities were computed with OLGA for all TCRbeta clonotypes obtained by the gDNA method from a handful of donors. The table comes from immuneACCESS by way of TCRdb, which keeps in-frame sequences with V and J called. Part of the clones is missing from these tables; in studies checked, under half for an unresolved V gene and the rest for unknown reasons. V and J calls plus clone size are reproduced from that table; the DNA served to infer D and trimming. Across this sample there are about 2.2 million clones, with around 95% seen only once. The ten top clones hold approximately 1.7% of the sample.

The study at large found these results: Clonotypes shared by all four sorted-subset donors showed higher generation probabilities than non-shared clonotypes. Sampling was restricted to blood, and TCR repertoires in tissues likely differ from the TCR repertoires found in blood. Naive subsets generally had larger estimated clonotype richness than memory subsets. The genetic and exposure-history diversity represented was limited by the small number of donors. About 5% of naive CD4, 3.5% of naive CD8, roughly 2.4% of memory CD4, and about 0.4% of memory CD8 clonotypes were shared across a few donors. Pairwise subsampling led to the expectation that sequencing depth would affect the degree of clonotype sharing among donors. Incomplete sequencing was indicated by rarefaction of sorted-subset datasets, despite the large sequencing depth.

This receptor was taken from a man younger than 35 in good health. Some clones in this sample may be carry-over from other donors' samples. The sequence links TRBV5-4 to TRBJ1-3; the D gene lacks a confident call. Sequencing used naive CD8+ T cells from PBMCs. This specimen's cell subset or site label, interpreted: CD45RA+CCR7+. The DNA is TGTGCCAGCAGCTTGGACAGCCGTGGAAACACCATATATTTT. Translated, it reads CASSLDSRGNTIYF.